The 8 T cell receptor beta chains presented below share a single source sample, sequenced in a study of CD8+CD57+ T cells in acquired aplastic anemia (dated by TCRdb to 2016 to 2019). The data were produced on an Illumina HiSeq 2000. Genomic DNA served as template for TCR beta VDJ combination and CDR3 sequence profiling. The public reads were reanalyzed by TCRdb: fastp trimming at Q25, MiXCR alignment, in-frame beta chains only. Rows matching on CDR3 protein sequence are summarized as one entry with the most common DNA and genes. For this sample there are 200,000 to 250,000 distinct CDR3 sequences; 50% to 70% appear just once. The biggest ten clones account for around 60% of the sample. The patients picked for sequencing were ones in whom flow cytometry had shown an expansion of CD8+CD57+ cells. Sequencing was carried out using sorted CD4+, CD8+, or CD8+CD57+ T cells (not recorded which) from PBMCs. The receptor set was obtained from a human donor with aplastic anemia.

In this sample, this clonotype turned up once. The chain links TRBV19 to TRBJ2-7; D gene ambiguous. Trimming pared 8 bases from V and 0 bases from J, leaving 5 bases between. CDR1 is LNHDA, CDR2 SQIVND, per germline (reference sequence). This CDR3 spans 11 amino acids. The DNA of the CDR3 is TGTGCCAGTCCAGGCTCCTACGAGCAGTACTTC. This gives the protein CASPGSYEQYF.

This clonotype was counted only a few times. The V gene is TRBV19, the J gene TRBJ2-3, with D perhaps matching TRBD1 (8 bases). The CDR3 spans 15 residues. Trimming stripped 2 bases from V and 3 bases from J, with 12 bases between. CDR1 and CDR2 from the germline V gene are LNHDA and SQIVND (reference sequence). CDR3 DNA: TGTGCCAGTAGTATATCACAGGGGGGGACAGATACGCAGTATTTT. It translates to CASSISQGGTDTQYF.

The rearrangement joins TRBV20-1 to TRBJ1-1, with 9 bases identical to TRBD1. J was trimmed by 4 bases and V by 5 bases; bases with no gene match: 5. The CDR3 has 13 amino acids. The germline gives CDR1 DFQATT, CDR2 SNEGSKA (reference sequence). In DNA form, the CDR3 reads TGCAGTGCTTCTAACAGGGGGCTCACTGAAGCTTTCTTT. This sequence encodes CSASNRGLTEAFF.

This clonotype was observed at least ten times. This chain connects TRBV6-5 to TRBJ2-7, with D possibly being TRBD2 (5 bases). CDR3 length: 12 amino acids. The germline V gene has CDR1 MNHEY and CDR2 SVGAGI. The CDR3 region is CVTEGPSYEQYF. CDR3 DNA: TGTGTGACCGAGGGTCCCTCCTACGAGCAGTACTTC.

In regard to this clonotype: The junction departs from germline at one end; a sequencing error may be responsible. This chain joins TRBV5-1 and TRBJ2-7, with no clear D. CDR1 and CDR2 from the germline V gene are SGHRS and YFSETQ. The CDR3 sequence is 13 residues long. CDR3: CPSSPLLVGEQYF. The DNA for the CDR3 is TGCCCCAGCAGTCCCTTGTTAGTGGGCGAGCAGTACTTC.

The V call is TRBV7-2, the J call TRBJ2-3, with D maybe TRBD2 (7 bases). This CDR3 region has 17 residues. V lost 2 bases to trimming and J lost 2 bases, with 17 bases between them. Germline assignment: CDR1 SGHTA and CDR2 FQGNSA. The CDR3 nucleotides are TGTGCCAGCAGCTTATTTGTCGGGGGGCCAATCACAGATACGCAGTATTTT. Translation gives CASSLFVGGPITDTQYF.

The chain links TRBV25-1 to TRBJ2-7; TRBD2 might be the D (5 bases). V was pared by 8 bases and J by 6 bases, with 20 bases between. This CDR3 has 14 residues. From germline, CDR1 is MGHDK and CDR2 SYGVNS. Here the CDR3 DNA reads TGTGCCAGCCGAAGAGGGCAAATTGGGAGCGAGCAGTACTTC. Protein sequence: CASRRGQIGSEQYF.

The chain carries TRBV15 and TRBJ2-7, with 7 bases fitting TRBD1. With V trimmed by 3 bases and J by 2 bases, 10 bases remained unmatched. CDR1 LNHNV and CDR2 YYDKDF come from the germline V gene (reference sequence). This CDR3 is built from 16 residues. The CDR3 is CATSSSRSGQAYEQYF. The CDR3 nucleotides are TGTGCCACCAGCAGCTCCAGGTCCGGACAGGCCTACGAGCAGTACTTC.